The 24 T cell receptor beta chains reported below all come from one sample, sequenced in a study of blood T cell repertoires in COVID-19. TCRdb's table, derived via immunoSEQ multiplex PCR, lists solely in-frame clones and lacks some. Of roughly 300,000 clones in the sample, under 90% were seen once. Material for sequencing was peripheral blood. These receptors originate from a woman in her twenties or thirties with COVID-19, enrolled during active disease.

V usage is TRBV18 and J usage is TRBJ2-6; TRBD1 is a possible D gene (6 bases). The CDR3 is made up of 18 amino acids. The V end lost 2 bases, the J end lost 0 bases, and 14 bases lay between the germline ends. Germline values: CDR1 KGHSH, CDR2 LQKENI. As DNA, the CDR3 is TGTGCCAGCTCACCATTAAAGGGGACAACCTCTGGGGCCAACGTCCTGACTTTC. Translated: CASSPLKGTTSGANVLTF.

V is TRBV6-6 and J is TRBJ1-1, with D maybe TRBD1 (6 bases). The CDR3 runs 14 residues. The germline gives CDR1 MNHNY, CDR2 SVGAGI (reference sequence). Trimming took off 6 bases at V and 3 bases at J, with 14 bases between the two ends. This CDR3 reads CASSNNRADTEAFF. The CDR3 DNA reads TGTGCCAGCAGCAACAACAGGGCGGACACTGAAGCTTTCTTT.

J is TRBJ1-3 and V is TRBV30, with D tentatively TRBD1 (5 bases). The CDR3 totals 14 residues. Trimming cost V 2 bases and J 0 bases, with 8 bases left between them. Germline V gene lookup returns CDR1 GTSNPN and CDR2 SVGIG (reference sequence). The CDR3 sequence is CAWSFGGSGNTIYF. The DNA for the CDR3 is TGTGCCTGGAGTTTCGGGGGCTCTGGAAACACCATATATTTT. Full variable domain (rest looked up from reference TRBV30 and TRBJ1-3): SQTIHQWPATLVQPVGSPLSLECTVEGTSNPNLYWYRQAAGRGLQLLFYSVGIGQISSEVPQNLSASRPQDRQFILSSKKLLLSDSGFYLCAWSFGGSGNTIYFGEGSWLTVV.

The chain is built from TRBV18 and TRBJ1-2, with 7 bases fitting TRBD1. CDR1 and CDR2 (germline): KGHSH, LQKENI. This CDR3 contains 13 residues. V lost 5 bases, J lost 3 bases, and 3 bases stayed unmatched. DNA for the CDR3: TGTGCCAGCTCAAACCAGGGGGACTATGGCTACACCTTC. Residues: CASSNQGDYGYTF. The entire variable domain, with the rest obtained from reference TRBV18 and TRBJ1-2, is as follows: NAGVMQNPRHLVRRRGQEARLRCSPMKGHSHVYWYRQLPEEGLKFMVYLQKENIIDESGMPKERFSAEFPKEGPSILRIQQVVRGDSAAYFCASSNQGDYGYTFGSGTRLTVV.

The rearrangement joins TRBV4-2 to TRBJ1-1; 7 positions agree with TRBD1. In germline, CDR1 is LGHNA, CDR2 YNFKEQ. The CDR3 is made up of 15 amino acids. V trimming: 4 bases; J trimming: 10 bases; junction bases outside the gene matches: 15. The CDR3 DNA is TGTGCCAGCAGCCCAGAACCTCAACAGGGGCTTGGAGCTTTCTTT. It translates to CASSPEPQQGLGAFF.

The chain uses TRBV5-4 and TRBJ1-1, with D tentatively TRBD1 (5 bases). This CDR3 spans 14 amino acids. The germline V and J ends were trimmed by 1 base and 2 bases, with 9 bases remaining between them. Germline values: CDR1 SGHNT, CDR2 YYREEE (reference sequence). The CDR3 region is CASSLQGINTEAFF. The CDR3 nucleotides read TGTGCCAGCAGCTTGCAGGGCATCAACACTGAAGCTTTCTTT.

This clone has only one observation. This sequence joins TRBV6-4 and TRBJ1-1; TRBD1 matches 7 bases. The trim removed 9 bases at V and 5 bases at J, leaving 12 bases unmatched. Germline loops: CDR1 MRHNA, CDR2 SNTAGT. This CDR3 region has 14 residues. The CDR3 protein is CASRAGGEGTEAFF. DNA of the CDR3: TGTGCCAGTCGCGCAGGGGGAGAGGGGACTGAAGCTTTCTTT.

This chain's CDR3 is CASSHIGTVVNNEQFF. The CDR3 coding sequence is TGTGCCAGCAGCCACATCGGGACTGTCGTTAACAATGAGCAGTTCTTC. The chain has TRBV16 and TRBJ2-1, with a possible D match to TRBD2 (6 bases). This CDR3 has 16 residues. V lost 3 bases to trimming and J lost 5 bases, with 17 bases between them. Germline V CDR1 and CDR2: KGHSY, FQNENV.

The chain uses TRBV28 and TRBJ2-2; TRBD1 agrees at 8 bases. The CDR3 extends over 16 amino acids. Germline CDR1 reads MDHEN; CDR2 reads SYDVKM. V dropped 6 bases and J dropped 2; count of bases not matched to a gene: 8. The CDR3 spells CASSQLRGPNTGELFF. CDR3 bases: TGTGCCAGCAGCCAACTCAGGGGGCCAAACACCGGGGAGCTGTTTTTT.

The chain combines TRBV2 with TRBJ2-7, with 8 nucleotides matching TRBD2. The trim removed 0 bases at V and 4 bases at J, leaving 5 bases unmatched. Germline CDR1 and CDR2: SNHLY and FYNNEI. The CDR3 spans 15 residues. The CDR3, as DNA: TGTGCCAGCAGTGAAGCAAATAGCGGGGCTTACGAGCAGTACGTC. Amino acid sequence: CASSEANSGAYEQYV.

The CDR3 DNA follows: TGTGCCAGCAGTACACAGGGATTTTCTGGCTACACCTTC. It yields the protein CASSTQGFSGYTF. This chain uses TRBV6-5 with TRBJ1-2; a possible D gene is TRBD1 (6 bases). The CDR3 totals 13 residues. V was pared by 5 bases and J by 7 bases, with 14 bases between. The germline gives CDR1 MNHEY, CDR2 SVGAGI.

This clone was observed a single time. In DNA, the CDR3 is TGTGCCAGCAGTGAAACATGGGCTCCCCTTAGTAGCAATCAGCCCCAGCATTTT. This encodes CASSETWAPLSSNQPQHF. This rearrangement joins TRBV2 to TRBJ1-5; D gene uncertain. The CDR3 contains 18 residues. Germline CDR1 is SNHLY and CDR2 is FYNNEI. V lost 2 bases and J lost 0, with 17 bases in between.

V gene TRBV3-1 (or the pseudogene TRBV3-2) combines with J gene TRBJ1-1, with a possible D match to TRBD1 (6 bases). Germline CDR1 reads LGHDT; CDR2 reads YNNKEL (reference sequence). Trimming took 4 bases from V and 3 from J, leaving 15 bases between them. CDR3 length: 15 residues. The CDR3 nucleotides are TGTGCCAGCAGCCCAAGAAGCAGGGGAGACACTGAAGCTTTCTTT. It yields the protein CASSPRSRGDTEAFF.

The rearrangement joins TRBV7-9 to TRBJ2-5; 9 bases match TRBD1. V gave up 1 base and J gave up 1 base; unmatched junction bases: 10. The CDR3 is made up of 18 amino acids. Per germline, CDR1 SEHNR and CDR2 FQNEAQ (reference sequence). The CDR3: CASSLGSIGQGRQETQYF. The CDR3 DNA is TGTGCCAGCAGCTTAGGATCTATAGGACAGGGGCGCCAAGAGACCCAGTACTTC.

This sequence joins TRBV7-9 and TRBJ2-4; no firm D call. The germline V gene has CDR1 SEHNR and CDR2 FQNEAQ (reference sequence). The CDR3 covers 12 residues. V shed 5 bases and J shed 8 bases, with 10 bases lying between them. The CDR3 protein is CASSPWSDIQYF. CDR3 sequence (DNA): TGTGCCAGCAGCCCCTGGTCAGACATTCAGTACTTC.

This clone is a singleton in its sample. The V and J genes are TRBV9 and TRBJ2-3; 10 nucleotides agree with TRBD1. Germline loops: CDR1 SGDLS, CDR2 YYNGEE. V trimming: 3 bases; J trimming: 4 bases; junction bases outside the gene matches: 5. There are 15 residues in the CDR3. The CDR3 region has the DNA TGTGCCAGCAGCGGGGGGACAGGGGTATCAGATACGCAGTATTTT. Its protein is CASSGGTGVSDTQYF.

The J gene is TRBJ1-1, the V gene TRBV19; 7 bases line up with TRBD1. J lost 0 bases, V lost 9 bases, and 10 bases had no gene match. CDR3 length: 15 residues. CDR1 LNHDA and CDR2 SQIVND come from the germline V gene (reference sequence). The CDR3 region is CASRRQGPMNTEAFF. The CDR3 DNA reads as TGTGCCAGCCGCCGACAGGGACCAATGAACACTGAAGCTTTCTTT. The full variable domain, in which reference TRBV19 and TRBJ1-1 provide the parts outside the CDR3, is DGGITQSPKYLFRKEGQNVTLSCEQNLNHDAMYWYRQDPGQGLRLIYYSQIVNDFQKGDIAEGYSVSREKKESFPLTVTSAQKNPTAFYLCASRRQGPMNTEAFFGQGTRLTVV.

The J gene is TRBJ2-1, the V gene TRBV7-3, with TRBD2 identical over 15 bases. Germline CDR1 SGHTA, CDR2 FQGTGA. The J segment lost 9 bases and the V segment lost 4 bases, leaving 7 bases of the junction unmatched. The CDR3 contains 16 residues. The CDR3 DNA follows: TGTGCCAGCAGCTCCACCCCGGGACTAGCGGGAGGTGAGCAGTTCTTC. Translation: CASSSTPGLAGGEQFF.

CDR3 protein: CASSIDRGKNQPQHF. Here the CDR3 DNA reads TGTGCCAGTAGTATCGACAGGGGTAAGAATCAGCCCCAGCATTTT. The chain has TRBV19 and TRBJ1-5, with 8 nucleotides matching TRBD1. Losses at the gene ends were 3 bases for V and 4 bases for J; bases not matched to a gene: 5. The germline V gene encodes CDR1 LNHDA and CDR2 SQIVND (reference sequence). The CDR3 covers 15 residues.

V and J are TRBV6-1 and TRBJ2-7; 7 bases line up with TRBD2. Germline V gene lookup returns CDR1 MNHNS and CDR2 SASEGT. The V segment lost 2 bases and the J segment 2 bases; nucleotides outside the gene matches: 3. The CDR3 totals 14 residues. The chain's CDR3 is CASSETGLTYEQYV. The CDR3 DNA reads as TGTGCCAGCAGTGAAACGGGACTAACCTACGAGCAGTACGTC.

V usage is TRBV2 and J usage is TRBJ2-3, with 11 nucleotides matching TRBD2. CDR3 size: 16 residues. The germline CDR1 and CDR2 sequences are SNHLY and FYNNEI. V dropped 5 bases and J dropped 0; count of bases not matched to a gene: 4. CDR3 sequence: CASSLLAGESTDTQYF. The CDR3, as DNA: TGTGCCAGCAGTTTACTAGCGGGGGAGAGCACAGATACGCAGTATTTT.

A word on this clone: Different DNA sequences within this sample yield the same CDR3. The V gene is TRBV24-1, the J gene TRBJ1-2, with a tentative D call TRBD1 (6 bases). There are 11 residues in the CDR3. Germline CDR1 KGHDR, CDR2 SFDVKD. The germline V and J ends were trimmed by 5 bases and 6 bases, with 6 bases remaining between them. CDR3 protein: CATSAGDGYTF. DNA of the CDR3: TGTGCCACCAGTGCAGGGGATGGCTACACCTTC.

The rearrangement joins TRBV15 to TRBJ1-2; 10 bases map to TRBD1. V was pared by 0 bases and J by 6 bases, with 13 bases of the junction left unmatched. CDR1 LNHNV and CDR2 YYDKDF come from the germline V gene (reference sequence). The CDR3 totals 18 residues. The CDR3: CATSRDGLGTGVWNGYTF. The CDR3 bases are TGTGCCACCAGCAGAGATGGTTTGGGGACAGGGGTTTGGAATGGCTACACCTTC.

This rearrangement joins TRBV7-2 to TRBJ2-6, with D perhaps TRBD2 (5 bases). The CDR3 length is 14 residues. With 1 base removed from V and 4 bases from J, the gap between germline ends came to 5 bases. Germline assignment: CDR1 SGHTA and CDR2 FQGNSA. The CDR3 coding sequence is TGTGCCAGCAGCTTAGGGAGGGGGGCCAACGTCCTGACTTTC. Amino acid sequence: CASSLGRGANVLTF.